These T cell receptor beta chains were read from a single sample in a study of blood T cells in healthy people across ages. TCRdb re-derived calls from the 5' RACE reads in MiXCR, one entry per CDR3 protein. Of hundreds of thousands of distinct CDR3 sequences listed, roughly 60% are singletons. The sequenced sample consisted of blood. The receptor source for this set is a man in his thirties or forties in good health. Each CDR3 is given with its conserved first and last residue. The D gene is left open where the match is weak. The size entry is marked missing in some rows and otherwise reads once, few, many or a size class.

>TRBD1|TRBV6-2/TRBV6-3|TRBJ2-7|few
TGTGCCAGCAGTTACGAGACAGGGACCTACGAGCAGTACTTC
CASSYETGTYEQYF
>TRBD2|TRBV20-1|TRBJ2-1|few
TGCAGTGCTCCCGGGACTACTGTAGAGCAGTTCTTC
CSAPGTTVEQFF
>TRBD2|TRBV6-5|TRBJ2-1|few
TGTGCCAGCAGCCTCTCGGGGACTATAGGTGAGCAGTTCTTC
CASSLSGTIGEQFF
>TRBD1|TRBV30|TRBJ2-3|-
TGTGCCTGGAGACAGGGGGAATTCACAGATACGCAGTATTTT
CAWRQGEFTDTQYF
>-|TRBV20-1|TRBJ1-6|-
TGCAGTGCTATATATAGGGTAGATAATTCACCCCTCCACTTT
CSAIYRVDNSPLHF
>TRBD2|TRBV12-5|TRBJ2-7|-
TGTGCTGGGCGGGGGGCCACTTCCTACGAGCAGTACTTC
CAGRGATSYEQYF
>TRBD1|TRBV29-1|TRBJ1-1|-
TGCAGCGTTGAGACAGGGATGAACACTGAAGCTTTCTTT
CSVETGMNTEAFF
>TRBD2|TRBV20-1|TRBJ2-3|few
TGCAGTGCTAGCTTACGACTAGCGGGCAGCACAGATACGCAGTATTTT
CSASLRLAGSTDTQYF
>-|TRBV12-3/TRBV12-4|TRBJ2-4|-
TGTGCCAGCAGGGGCTGGGGGCACAATGAGCAGTACTTC
CASRGWGHNEQYF
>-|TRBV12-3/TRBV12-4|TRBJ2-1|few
TGTGCCAGCAGTTTCAAGAGAAACGAGCAGTTCTTC
CASSFKRNEQFF
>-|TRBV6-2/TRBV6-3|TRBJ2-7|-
TGTGCCAGCAGTTACTCGCCTACCGGGATCTACGAGCAGTACTTC
CASSYSPTGIYEQYF
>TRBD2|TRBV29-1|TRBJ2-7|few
TGCAGCGTTGAAGGCCCCTCAAGCGGGGGCCATCCCAACGAGCAGTACTTC
CSVEGPSSGGHPNEQYF
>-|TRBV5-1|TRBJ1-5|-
TGCGCCAGCAGCTTGGATCCGGACACCAATCAGCCCCAGCATTTT
CASSLDPDTNQPQHF
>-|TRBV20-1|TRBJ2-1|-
TGCAGTGCCGGGGGGCAGGGCCCCAATGAGCAGTTCTTC
CSAGGQGPNEQFF
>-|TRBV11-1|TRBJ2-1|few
TGTGCCAGCAGCTTAGTCGGCGCGGGGTCCTACAATGAGCAGTTCTTC
CASSLVGAGSYNEQFF
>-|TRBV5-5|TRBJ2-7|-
TGTGCCAGCAGCTTCGGGCCCCACGAGCAGTACTTC
CASSFGPHEQYF
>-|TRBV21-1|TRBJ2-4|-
TGTGCCAGCAGCACCCCGGGACAGGAGGCCTCCCGAGCCAAAAACATTCAGTACTTC
CASSTPGQEASRAKNIQYF
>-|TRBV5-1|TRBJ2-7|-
TGCGCCAGCAGCTTCCCTCGGGACGGAAACTACGAGCAGTACTTC
CASSFPRDGNYEQYF
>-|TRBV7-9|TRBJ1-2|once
TGTGCCAGCAGCTTGGAGCCACCCAACTATGGCTACACCTTC
CASSLEPPNYGYTF